The clone carrying this TCR beta chain was seen only a few times. Its antigen is unidentified. V gave up 3 bases and J gave up 2 bases, with 9 bases separating them. CDR1 and CDR2 (germline): SGHVS, FNYEAQ. CDR3 size: 14 residues. This entry comes from a study of T-cell memory formation after mild COVID-19. Turning to the study itself: Among the donors, TCR clusters were largely specific to each donor.

TCRdb re-derived calls from the 5' RACE reads in MiXCR, one entry per CDR3 protein. The sample comprises some 410,000 distinct CDR3 sequences, 20% to 30% of which are singletons, and around 13% rests with the top ten. Findings of the study overall: Unconfirmed was the SARS-CoV-2 specificity of second-wave clones that peaked on day 37.

The chain recombines TRBV7-6 with TRBJ2-3, with D unclear. The receptor comes from an adult woman who had mild COVID-19 (a few samples of this study predate the infection). Cell type and time point are not known. The sequenced sample consisted of PBMCs or a T cell subset sorted from them (not recorded which). This CDR3 is CASSLVGVTDTQYF. DNA of the CDR3: TGTGCCAGCAGCTTGGTAGGAGTCACAGATACGCAGTATTTT.